The present entry profiles one T cell receptor (beta chain) with its context. Its antigen remains unknown. A multiplex PCR was run with 60 Vbeta primers and 13 Jbeta primers. This table comes from immunoSEQ multiplex PCR, and its TCRdb copy is limited to in-frame clones, with some not included. The sample holds about 150,000 clones, approximately 9% seen once. The data stem from a study of cytomegalovirus exposure and HLA in healthy donors. Study observations and caveats: A later analysis found TCR association rates differed by HLA locus, highest for DRB1 and lowest for HLA-C.

Germline V lookup: CDR1 SGHNT, CDR2 YYREEE (reference sequence). Trimming pared 3 bases from V and 1 base from J, leaving 4 bases between. The CDR3 covers 12 residues. The chain has TRBV5-4 and TRBJ2-5; no clear D gene. This receptor was taken from a male donor in good health and CMV-seronegative. Sequenced input: PBMCs. The CDR3: CASSSIQETQYF. The DNA for the CDR3 is TGTGCCAGCAGCTCAATCCAAGAGACCCAGTACTTC.